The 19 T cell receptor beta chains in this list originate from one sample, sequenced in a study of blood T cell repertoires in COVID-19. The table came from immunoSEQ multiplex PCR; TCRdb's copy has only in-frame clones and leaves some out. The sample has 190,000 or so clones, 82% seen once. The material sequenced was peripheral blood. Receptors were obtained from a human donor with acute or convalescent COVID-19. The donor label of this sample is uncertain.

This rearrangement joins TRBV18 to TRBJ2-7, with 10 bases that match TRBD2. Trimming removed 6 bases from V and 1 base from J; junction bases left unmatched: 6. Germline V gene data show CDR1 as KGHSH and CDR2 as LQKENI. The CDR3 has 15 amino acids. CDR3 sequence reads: CASSITGLASYEQYF. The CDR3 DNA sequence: TGTGCCAGCTCGATCACGGGACTAGCGTCCTACGAGCAGTACTTC.

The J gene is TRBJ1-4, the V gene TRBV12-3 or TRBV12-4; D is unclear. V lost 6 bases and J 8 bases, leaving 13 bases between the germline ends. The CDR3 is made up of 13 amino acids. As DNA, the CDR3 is TGTGCCAGCAGACGGTCCCTCTCCGAAAAACTGTTTTTT. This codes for CASRRSLSEKLFF.

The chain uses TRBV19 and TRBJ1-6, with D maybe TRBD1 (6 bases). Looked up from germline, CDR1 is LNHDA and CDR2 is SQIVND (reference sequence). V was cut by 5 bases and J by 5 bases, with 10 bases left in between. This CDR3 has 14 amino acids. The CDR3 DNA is TGTGCCAGTAGTTCTTGGACAGATAATTCACCCCTCCACTTT. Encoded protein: CASSSWTDNSPLHF.

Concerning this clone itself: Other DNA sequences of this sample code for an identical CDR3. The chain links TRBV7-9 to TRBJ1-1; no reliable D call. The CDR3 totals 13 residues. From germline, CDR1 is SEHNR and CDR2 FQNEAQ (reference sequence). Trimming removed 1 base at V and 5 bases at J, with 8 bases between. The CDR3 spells CASSLGRNTEAFF. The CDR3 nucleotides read TGTGCCAGCAGCTTAGGCAGGAATACTGAAGCTTTCTTT. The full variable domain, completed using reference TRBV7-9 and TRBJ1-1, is DTGVSQNPRHKITKRGQNVTFRCDPISEHNRLYWYRQTLGQGPEFLTYFQNEAQLEKSRLLSDRFSAERPKGSFSTLEIQRTEQGDSAMYLCASSLGRNTEAFFGQGTRLTVV.

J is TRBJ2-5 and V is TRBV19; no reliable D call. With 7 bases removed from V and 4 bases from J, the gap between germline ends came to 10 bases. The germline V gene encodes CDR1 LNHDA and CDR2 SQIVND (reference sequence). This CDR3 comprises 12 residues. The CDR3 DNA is TGTGCCAGTATTAGTACCGTAGAGACCCAGTACTTC. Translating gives CASISTVETQYF.

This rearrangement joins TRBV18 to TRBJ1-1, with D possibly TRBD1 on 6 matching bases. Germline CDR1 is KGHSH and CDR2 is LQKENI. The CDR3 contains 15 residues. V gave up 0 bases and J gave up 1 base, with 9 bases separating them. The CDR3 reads CASSPPARGNTEAFF. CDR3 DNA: TGTGCCAGCTCACCACCGGCCAGGGGGAACACTGAAGCTTTCTTT.

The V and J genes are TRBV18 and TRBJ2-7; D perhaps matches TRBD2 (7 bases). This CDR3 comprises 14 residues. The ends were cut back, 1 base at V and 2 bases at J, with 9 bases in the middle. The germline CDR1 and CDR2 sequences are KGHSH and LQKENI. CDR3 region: CASSPQGGTYEQYF. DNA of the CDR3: TGTGCCAGCTCACCACAGGGGGGGACCTACGAGCAGTACTTC.

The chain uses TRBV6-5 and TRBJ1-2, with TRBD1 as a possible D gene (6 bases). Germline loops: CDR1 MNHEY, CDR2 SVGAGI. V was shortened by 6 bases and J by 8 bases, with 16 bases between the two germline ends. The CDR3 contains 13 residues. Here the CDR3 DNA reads TGTGCCAGCAGCTACGGACAGCTAGGAGGCTACACCTTC. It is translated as CASSYGQLGGYTF.

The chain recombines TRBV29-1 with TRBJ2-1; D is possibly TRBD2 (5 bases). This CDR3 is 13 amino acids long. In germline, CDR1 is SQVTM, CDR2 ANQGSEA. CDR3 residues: CSGQRYQNNEQFF. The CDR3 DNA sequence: TGCAGTGGCCAGCGGTATCAAAACAATGAGCAGTTCTTC.

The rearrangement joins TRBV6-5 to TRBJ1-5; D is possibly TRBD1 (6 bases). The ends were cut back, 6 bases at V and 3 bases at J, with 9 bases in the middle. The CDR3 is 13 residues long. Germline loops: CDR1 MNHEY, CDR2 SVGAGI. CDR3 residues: CASRDSSNQPQHF. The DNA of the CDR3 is TGTGCCAGCAGGGACAGTTCCAATCAGCCCCAGCATTTT.

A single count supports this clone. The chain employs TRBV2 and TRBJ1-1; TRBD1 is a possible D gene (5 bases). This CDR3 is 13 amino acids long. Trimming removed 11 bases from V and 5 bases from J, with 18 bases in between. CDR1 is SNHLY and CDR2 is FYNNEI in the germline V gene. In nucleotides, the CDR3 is TGTGCCTCCTCAAAGGAGGGGAAAACTGAAGCTTTCTTT. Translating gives CASSKEGKTEAFF.

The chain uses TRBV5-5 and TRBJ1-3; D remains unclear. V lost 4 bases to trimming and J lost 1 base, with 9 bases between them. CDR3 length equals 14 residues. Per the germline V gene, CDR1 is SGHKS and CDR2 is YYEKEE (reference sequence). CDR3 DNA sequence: TGTGCCAGCAGCCTGACACCTTCTGGAAACACCATATATTTT. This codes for CASSLTPSGNTIYF. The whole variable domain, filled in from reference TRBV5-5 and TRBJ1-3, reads DAGVTQSPTHLIKTRGQQVTLRCSPISGHKSVSWYQQVLGQGPQFIFQYYEKEERGRGNFPDRFSARQFPNYSSELNVNALLLGDSALYLCASSLTPSGNTIYFGEGSWLTVV.

The CDR3 is CASSLGPRRGETQYF. DNA for the CDR3: TGTGCCAGCAGCTTAGGCCCCAGGAGGGGAGAGACCCAGTACTTC. The chain carries TRBV7-6 and TRBJ2-5, with D perhaps TRBD2 (6 bases). The CDR3 is made up of 15 amino acids. The germline gives CDR1 SGHVS, CDR2 FNYEAQ. V gave up 1 base and J gave up 4 bases, with 13 bases separating them.

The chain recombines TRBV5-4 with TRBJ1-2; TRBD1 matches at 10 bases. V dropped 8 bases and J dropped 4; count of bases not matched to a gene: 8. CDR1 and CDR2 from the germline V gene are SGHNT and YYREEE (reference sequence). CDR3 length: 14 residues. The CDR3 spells CASLEGTGAYGYTF. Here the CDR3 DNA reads TGTGCCAGTCTCGAAGGGACAGGGGCCTATGGCTACACCTTC.

The CDR3, as DNA: TGCGCCAGCAGCTTGGAGGGGGGGCCGAACTATGGCTACACCTTC. This encodes CASSLEGGPNYGYTF. This chain joins TRBV5-1 and TRBJ1-2, with a weak D call TRBD1 (6 bases). There are 15 residues in the CDR3. Germline-derived CDR1 and CDR2 are SGHRS and YFSETQ. The germline V and J ends were trimmed by 0 bases and 2 bases, with 11 bases remaining between them.

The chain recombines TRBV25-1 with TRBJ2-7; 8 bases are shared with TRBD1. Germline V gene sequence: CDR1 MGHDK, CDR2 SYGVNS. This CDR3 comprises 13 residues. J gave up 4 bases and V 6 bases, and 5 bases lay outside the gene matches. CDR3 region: CASSAQGAYEQYF. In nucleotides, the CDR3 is TGTGCCAGCAGCGCCCAGGGGGCTTACGAGCAGTACTTC.

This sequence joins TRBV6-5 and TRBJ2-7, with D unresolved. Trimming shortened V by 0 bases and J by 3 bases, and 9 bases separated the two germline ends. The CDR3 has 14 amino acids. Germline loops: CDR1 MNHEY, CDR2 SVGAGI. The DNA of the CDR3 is TGTGCCAGCAGTTACTCCCCGGGTTACTACGAGCAGTACTTC. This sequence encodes CASSYSPGYYEQYF.

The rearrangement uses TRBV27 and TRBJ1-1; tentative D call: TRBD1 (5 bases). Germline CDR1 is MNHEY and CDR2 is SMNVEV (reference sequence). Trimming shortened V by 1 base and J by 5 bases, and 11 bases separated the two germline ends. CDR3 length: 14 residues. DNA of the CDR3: TGTGCCAGCAGTTTATATTCAGGGCAAACTGAAGCTTTCTTT. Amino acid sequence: CASSLYSGQTEAFF.

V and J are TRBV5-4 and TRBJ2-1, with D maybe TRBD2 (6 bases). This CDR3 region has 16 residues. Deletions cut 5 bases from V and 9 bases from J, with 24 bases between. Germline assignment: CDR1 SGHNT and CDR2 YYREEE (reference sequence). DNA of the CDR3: TGTGCCAGCAGTTTGCCGGGACTCGGAACTGCAGGTGAGCAGTTCTTC. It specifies CASSLPGLGTAGEQFF.